What follows are 23 T cell receptor beta chains derived from one specimen sequenced in a study of OX40 agonist ivuxolimab in advanced cancers. Profiling relied on immunoSEQ multiplex PCR, and the TCRdb table lists in-frame clones only, not all of them. The sample lists tens of thousands of clones, roughly four fifths seen once, with about 4.1% in the top ten. The input for sequencing was CD4+ or CD8+ T cells sorted from blood, taken in a trial of the OX40 agonist ivuxolimab. The origin of the receptors is an adult with an advanced solid tumor such as melanoma, head and neck, liver or kidney cancer.

The chain joins TRBV28 to TRBJ1-2, with TRBD1 as a possible D gene (5 bases). This CDR3 region has 15 residues. The germline gives CDR1 MDHEN, CDR2 SYDVKM. Trimming removed 6 bases from V and 3 bases from J, with 17 bases in between. The CDR3 DNA is TGTGCCAGCAGCCCGCTGGGGGAAGGCGACTATGGCTACACCTTC. Amino acids: CASSPLGEGDYGYTF.

The chain recombines TRBV9 with TRBJ2-7; the match to TRBD1 covers 9 bases. The CDR3 runs to 18 residues. Germline V CDR1 and CDR2: SGDLS, YYNGEE. J lost 6 bases, V lost 0 bases, and 16 bases had no gene match. The CDR3 is CASSVEGGLGTGQVEQYF. The DNA of the CDR3 is TGTGCCAGCAGCGTAGAAGGAGGGTTAGGGACAGGGCAGGTCGAGCAGTACTTC.

V usage is TRBV7-6 and J usage is TRBJ1-1, with a weak D call TRBD1 (6 bases). The V end was cut by 6 bases, the J end by 11 bases, with 22 bases between. Per germline, CDR1 SGHVS and CDR2 FNYEAQ. The CDR3 loop spans 14 amino acids. CDR3: CASSYGGGPGRAFF. For the CDR3, the DNA is TGTGCCAGCAGTTATGGGGGGGGCCCGGGGCGGGCTTTCTTT.

The J gene is TRBJ1-5, the V gene TRBV7-8; D may be TRBD1 (5 bases). The germline V gene encodes CDR1 SGHVS and CDR2 FQNEAQ. Trimming pared 1 base from V and 5 bases from J, leaving 9 bases between. The CDR3 covers 14 residues. CDR3 region: CASSLDPGDQPQHF. In DNA, the CDR3 is TGTGCCAGCAGCTTAGATCCGGGGGATCAGCCCCAGCATTTT.

The CDR3 DNA reads as TGTGCCAGCAGTTTACCGGGACAGGGCTCAGATACGCAGTATTTT. Its translation is CASSLPGQGSDTQYF. The chain has TRBV27 and TRBJ2-3; 9 nucleotides agree with TRBD1. Germline CDR1 reads MNHEY; CDR2 reads SMNVEV (reference sequence). V was clipped by 2 bases and J by 4 bases; unmatched bases: 4. This CDR3 has 15 amino acids.

The V call is TRBV6-5, the J call TRBJ1-3, with D tentatively TRBD1 (5 bases). V was shortened by 5 bases and J by 5 bases, with 13 bases between the two germline ends. Germline V gene lookup returns CDR1 MNHEY and CDR2 SVGAGI. This CDR3 is 14 amino acids long. CDR3 in amino acids: CASSQDSSRNTIYF. CDR3 coding DNA: TGTGCCAGCAGTCAAGACAGTTCAAGAAACACCATATATTTT.

V and J are TRBV7-8 and TRBJ2-5, with TRBD2 matching 10 bases. Looked up from germline, CDR1 is SGHVS and CDR2 is FQNEAQ. The CDR3 is 14 amino acids. J lost 5 bases, V lost 4 bases, and 4 bases had no gene match. Here the CDR3 DNA reads TGTGCCAGCAGCTGGGGACTAGCGAAGGAGACCCAGTACTTC. Amino acids: CASSWGLAKETQYF.

This chain uses TRBV29-1 with TRBJ1-1; 7 bases agree with TRBD1. From germline, CDR1 is SQVTM and CDR2 ANQGSEA. This CDR3 contains 12 residues. V shed 4 bases, J shed 6 bases, and the junction held 5 bases outside the gene matches. The CDR3 loop is CSVGQGRSEAFF. The CDR3 DNA follows: TGCAGCGTTGGACAGGGAAGGTCTGAAGCTTTCTTT.

In its sample, this clone was seen once. This chain joins TRBV7-2 and TRBJ1-2; D is unclear. Germline V CDR1 and CDR2: SGHTA, FQGNSA. This CDR3 region has 12 residues. The ends were cut back, 5 bases at V and 7 bases at J, with 11 bases in the middle. The CDR3 region is CASSPLVGGYTF. The CDR3 nucleotides are TGTGCCAGCAGCCCTCTGGTGGGTGGCTACACCTTC.

This chain joins TRBV7-9 and TRBJ1-4; D uncertain. CDR3 size: 15 residues. CDR1 and CDR2 (germline): SEHNR, FQNEAQ (reference sequence). The V and J ends lost 4 bases and 5 bases respectively, with 14 bases between them. The CDR3 loop reads CASSSALTLNEKLFF. For the CDR3, the DNA is TGTGCCAGCAGCTCAGCGTTGACTCTGAATGAAAAACTGTTTTTT.

The chain combines TRBV9 with TRBJ2-5; a weak D match, TRBD2 (6 bases). The V gene's germline CDR1 is SGDLS and CDR2 YYNGEE. The CDR3 sequence is 14 residues long. The V gene lost 2 bases and the J gene lost 5 bases, with 13 bases spanning the gap. The CDR3 protein is CASSVGSGRETQYF. The CDR3 region has the DNA TGTGCCAGCAGCGTCGGGTCAGGGAGGGAGACCCAGTACTTC.

This CDR3 is CASSPWTGELFF. The DNA of the CDR3 is TGTGCCAGCAGCCCCTGGACCGGGGAGCTGTTTTTT. The rearrangement links TRBV5-8 to TRBJ2-2; no definite D call. V lost 4 bases to trimming and J lost 5 bases, with 6 bases between them. CDR1 SGHTS and CDR2 YDEGEE come from the germline V gene. The CDR3 has 12 residues.

This clone was seen a handful of times. The chain combines TRBV6-4 with TRBJ1-5; TRBD1 matches 8 bases. Germline V gives CDR1 MRHNA, CDR2 SNTAGT. The CDR3 sequence is 14 residues long. Unmatched junction bases numbered 5, after V lost 3 bases and J lost 7 bases. This CDR3 reads CASSEAGGRQPQHF. The CDR3 nucleotides are TGTGCCAGCAGTGAAGCAGGGGGCCGGCAGCCCCAGCATTTT.

This clone was detected only once. V gene TRBV2 combines with J gene TRBJ2-7, with 9 bases fitting TRBD2. Germline V lookup: CDR1 SNHLY, CDR2 FYNNEI. With 6 bases clipped from V and 1 base from J, the junction kept 7 bases outside the gene matches. The CDR3 runs 15 residues. CDR3 nucleotides: TGTGCCAGCAGAAAAAGCGGGGGGCTGTCCTACGAGCAGTACTTC. Protein sequence: CASRKSGGLSYEQYF.

The rearrangement links TRBV28 to TRBJ2-5; D may be TRBD1 (6 bases). This CDR3 contains 12 residues. CDR1 is MDHEN and CDR2 is SYDVKM in the germline V gene. Here the CDR3 reads CVIHGQGKTQYF. CDR3 bases: TGTGTCATCCATGGGCAGGGGAAGACCCAGTACTTC.

V gene TRBV4-2 combines with J gene TRBJ2-7; possibly TRBD2 for D (7 bases). V lost 3 bases, J lost 3 bases, and 18 bases lay in between. This CDR3 comprises 16 residues. CDR1 is LGHNA, CDR2 YNFKEQ, per germline. CDR3 sequence reads: CASSQQGRGINYEQYF. In DNA, the CDR3 is TGTGCCAGCAGCCAGCAGGGGCGGGGGATAAACTACGAGCAGTACTTC.

This chain joins TRBV11-1 and TRBJ1-2; 9 bases are shared with TRBD1. With 1 base clipped from V and 3 bases from J, the junction kept 6 bases outside the gene matches. The CDR3 is 16 amino acids. Germline CDR1 and CDR2: SGHAT and FQDESV (reference sequence). The DNA of the CDR3 is TGTGCCAGCAGCTTAGTCCCGGACAGGGGAGACTATGGCTACACCTTC. It specifies CASSLVPDRGDYGYTF.

J is TRBJ1-5 and V is TRBV6-1, with D unresolved. V dropped 5 bases and J dropped 0 bases, with 8 bases sitting between them. The germline gives CDR1 MNHNS, CDR2 SASEGT. This CDR3 comprises 14 residues. The CDR3: CASSREFSNQPQHF. The CDR3 bases are TGTGCCAGCAGTCGGGAATTTAGCAATCAGCCCCAGCATTTT.

The chain uses TRBV9 and TRBJ1-2; D possibly corresponds to TRBD1 (6 bases). The CDR3 loop spans 15 amino acids. CDR1 SGDLS and CDR2 YYNGEE come from the germline V gene. Trimming took 0 bases from V and 3 from J, leaving 12 bases between them. The CDR3 loop reads CASSVGGGGYYGYTF. The CDR3 DNA reads TGTGCCAGCAGCGTAGGTGGGGGCGGCTACTATGGCTACACCTTC. Supplemented by reference TRBV9 and TRBJ1-2, the full variable domain reads DSGVTQTPKHLITATGQRVTLRCSPRSGDLSVYWYQQSLDQGLQFLIQYYNGEERAKGNILERFSAQQFPDLHSELNLSSLELGDSALYFCASSVGGGGYYGYTFGSGTRLTVV.

This chain's CDR3 is CSVDPTLNTEAFF. CDR3 sequence (DNA): TGCAGCGTTGACCCGACTCTGAACACTGAAGCTTTCTTT. The V and J genes are TRBV29-1 and TRBJ1-1; D is unclear. Trimming pared 3 bases from V and 0 bases from J, leaving 8 bases between. The CDR3 covers 13 residues. Per the germline V gene, CDR1 is SQVTM and CDR2 is ANQGSEA. Drawing the rest from reference TRBV29-1 and TRBJ1-1, the complete variable domain is SAVISQKPSRDICQRGTSLTIQCQVDSQVTMMFWYRQQPGQSLTLIATANQGSEATYESGFVIDKFPISRPNLTFSTLTVSNMSPEDSSIYLCSVDPTLNTEAFFGQGTRLTVV.

Notes on this clone: A junction end diverges from the germline sequence, so it may reflect a read error. The sample carries other DNA sequences with the same CDR3. V gene TRBV6-6 combines with J gene TRBJ1-3; D is ambiguous. Looked up from germline, CDR1 is MNHNY and CDR2 is SVGAGI (reference sequence). This CDR3 has 13 amino acids. The CDR3 loop reads CASSQRSGNTIYF. CDR3 bases: TGTGCCAGCAGCCAGCGCTCTGGAAACACTATATATTTT.

The chain has TRBV9 and TRBJ1-3; D gene ambiguous. Trimming took off 4 bases at V and 1 base at J, with 12 bases between the two ends. CDR3 size: 15 residues. Germline V gene lookup returns CDR1 SGDLS and CDR2 YYNGEE. CDR3 coding DNA: TGTGCCAGCAGCCCTGGTTGGGGTTCTGGAAACACCATATATTTT. Translated: CASSPGWGSGNTIYF.

The CDR3 nucleotides are TGTGCCAGCAGGGTCCCTGGGACAGCTGCCTACGAGCAGTACTTC. This codes for CASRVPGTAAYEQYF. The chain recombines TRBV28 with TRBJ2-7, with 7 positions matching TRBD1. V shed 6 bases and J 2 bases; nucleotides not matched to a gene: 10. Germline values: CDR1 MDHEN, CDR2 SYDVKM. This CDR3 is 15 amino acids long.